This is a list of T cell receptor beta chains from one sample in a study of T cell responses to AZD1222 COVID-19 vaccine. Sequencing used immunoSEQ multiplex PCR; TCRdb keeps in-frame clones, though not all of them. Of over 150,000 clones listed, roughly nine tenths are singletons. Here the sequenced sample was peripheral blood, taken 28 days after the second AZD1222 dose. Receptors originate from an adult who received the AZD1222 COVID-19 vaccine. Both conserved end residues are part of each CDR3. A D gene is named only where the DNA matches it firmly. Clone size is given for some rows only: seen once, a few or many times, or a class if the clone is expanded.

>TRBV3-1/TRBV3-2|TRBJ1-1|NA|NA
CASSQSGNTEAFF
TGTGCCAGCAGCCAATCTGGGAACACTGAAGCTTTCTTT
>TRBV6-2/TRBV6-3|TRBJ1-6|NA|NA
CASSYSSSGVGYNSPLHF
TGTGCCAGCAGTTACTCTTCCTCAGGGGTAGGCTATAATTCACCCCTCCACTTT
>TRBV18|TRBJ2-1|NA|NA
CASSPGSSARNEQFF
TGTGCCAGCTCACCAGGTTCGTCGGCACGCAATGAGCAGTTCTTC
>TRBV6-6|TRBJ1-3|few|NA
CASRPTGAAPGNTIYF
TGTGCCAGCAGGCCTACCGGGGCCGCCCCAGGAAACACCATATATTTT
>TRBV11-3|TRBJ2-1|NA|NA
CASSKQASSYNEQFF
TGTGCCAGCAGCAAACAGGCCAGCTCCTACAATGAGCAGTTCTTC
>TRBV4-1|TRBJ1-1|once|NA
CASRTKEGGNTEAFF
TGCGCCAGCAGGACAAAGGAGGGAGGGAACACTGAAGCTTTCTTT
>TRBV4-2|TRBJ2-2|NA|NA
CASSGGQNTGELFF
TGTGCCAGCAGCGGGGGCCAGAACACCGGGGAGCTGTTTTTT
>TRBV3-1/TRBV3-2|TRBJ2-7|NA|NA
CASSQALTGQYF
TGTGCCAGCAGCCAAGCTCTGACAGGCCAGTACTTC
>TRBV18|TRBJ1-5|NA|NA
CASSFEATVNQPQHF
TGTGCCAGCTCATTCGAAGCGACAGTCAATCAGCCCCAGCATTTT
>TRBV11-2|TRBJ2-5|NA|NA
CASSSPGTSKETQYF
TGTGCCAGCAGCAGTCCCGGGACCTCAAAAGAGACCCAGTACTTC
>TRBV12-3/TRBV12-4|TRBJ1-2|NA|NA
CASSFRSDGYTF
TGTGCCAGCAGTTTTAGGTCTGATGGCTACACCTTC
>TRBV27|TRBJ2-7|NA|NA
CASSYGGDGGYEQYF
TGTGCCAGCAGTTATGGGGGAGACGGGGGCTACGAGCAGTACTTC
>TRBV27|TRBJ2-7|once|TRBD1
CASKLQGAMNEQYF
TGTGCCAGCAAACTACAGGGGGCAATGAACGAGCAGTACTTC
>TRBV7-2|TRBJ1-6|NA|NA
CASSLPGYGSPLHF
TGTGCCAGCAGCTTACCGGGGTATGGTTCACCCCTCCACTTT
>TRBV14|TRBJ2-1|NA|TRBD1
CASSLTGGYNEQFF
TGTGCCAGCAGCCTGACAGGGGGCTATAATGAGCAGTTCTTC
>TRBV7-6|TRBJ1-1|few|NA
CASSLVGGLNTEAFF
TGTGCCAGCAGCTTAGTTGGTGGACTCAACACTGAAGCTTTCTTT
>TRBV5-5|TRBJ2-7|few|TRBD1
CASGGQGVRSSYEQYF
TGTGCCAGCGGGGGACAGGGGGTAAGAAGTAGCTACGAGCAGTACTTC
>TRBV6-5|TRBJ1-6|once|NA
CASRRGLLYNSPLHF
TGTGCCAGCAGAAGGGGACTGCTTTATAATTCACCCCTCCACTTT
>TRBV5-6|TRBJ2-7|NA|NA
CASTLGLGVGYEQYF
TGTGCCAGCACCCTTGGGTTGGGGGTGGGATACGAGCAGTACTTC
>TRBV30|TRBJ1-1|NA|NA
CAWTEGTNTEAFF
TGTGCCTGGACGGAAGGGACGAACACTGAAGCTTTCTTT
>TRBV5-4|TRBJ2-7|few|NA
CAGGRNGPYEQYF
TGTGCCGGGGGCAGGAACGGTCCCTACGAGCAGTACTTC
>TRBV9|TRBJ2-7|NA|TRBD2
CASSGGGYEQYF
TGTGCCAGCAGCGGCGGGGGTTACGAGCAGTACTTC
>TRBV6-5|TRBJ2-1|NA|TRBD2
CASGLAGYNEQFF
TGTGCCAGCGGACTAGCGGGGTACAATGAGCAGTTCTTC
>TRBV19|TRBJ2-1|once|TRBD2
CASKAGGLGNEQFF
TGTGCCAGTAAGGCGGGGGGGTTGGGCAATGAGCAGTTCTTC
>TRBV9|TRBJ1-1|once|TRBD1
CASSHGTGAGTEAFF
TGTGCCAGCAGCCACGGGACAGGGGCGGGCACTGAAGCTTTCTTT
>TRBV19|TRBJ1-1|NA|TRBD1
CASSFDRAANTEAFF
TGTGCCAGTAGTTTCGACAGGGCAGCGAACACTGAAGCTTTCTTT
>TRBV3-1/TRBV3-2|TRBJ1-2|NA|NA
CASSQGGGGFYGYTF
TGTGCCAGCAGCCAGGGCGGGGGGGGCTTCTATGGCTACACCTTC
>TRBV5-1|TRBJ1-1|NA|NA
CASSLAWVNTEAFF
TGCGCCAGCAGCTTGGCCTGGGTTAACACTGAAGCTTTCTTT
>TRBV18|TRBJ2-2|NA|NA
CASSPTQGRHGELFF
TGTGCCAGCTCACCCACACAGGGTCGGCACGGGGAGCTGTTTTTT
>TRBV18|TRBJ1-2|NA|TRBD1
CASSLGRTGLRLYTF
TGTGCCAGCTCACTAGGGAGGACAGGGCTTCGTTTGTACACCTTC
>TRBV6-5|TRBJ2-2|NA|NA
CASSYSRGGSGELFF
TGTGCCAGCAGTTACTCGAGGGGGGGAAGCGGGGAGCTGTTTTTT
>TRBV3-1/TRBV3-2|TRBJ1-1|NA|NA
CASSQDRWRAFF
TGTGCCAGCAGCCAAGATAGGTGGAGAGCTTTCTTT
>TRBV5-1|TRBJ1-6|NA|NA
CASSLGQGLGSPLHF
TGCGCCAGCAGCTTGGGTCAGGGCTTAGGTTCACCCCTCCACTTT
>TRBV19|TRBJ1-5|NA|NA
CASSSTASNQPQHF
TGTGCCAGTAGCTCGACAGCCAGCAATCAGCCCCAGCATTTT
>TRBV5-8|TRBJ1-6|NA|TRBD1
CASRLTGGANNSPLHF
TGTGCCAGCAGGTTGACAGGGGGCGCAAATAATTCACCCCTCCACTTT
>TRBV7-6|TRBJ1-3|NA|NA
CASSYRDGERSGNTIYF
TGTGCCAGCAGCTATCGGGACGGAGAACGCTCTGGAAACACCATATATTTT
>TRBV11-2|TRBJ1-1|once|NA
CASSSLPPTRNTEAFF
TGTGCCAGCAGCTCCTTACCGCCGACAAGGAACACTGAAGCTTTCTTT
>TRBV4-3|TRBJ1-6|NA|NA
CASSQEQGPGSPLHF
TGCGCCAGCAGCCAGGAACAGGGCCCGGGGTCACCCCTCCACTTT
>TRBV19|TRBJ1-5|NA|NA
CASKVQGLGQPQHF
TGTGCCAGTAAGGTTCAGGGCCTGGGTCAGCCCCAGCATTTT
>TRBV12-3/TRBV12-4|TRBJ1-5|once|NA
CASRDGGVQPQHF
TGTGCCAGCAGGGACGGCGGGGTTCAGCCCCAGCATTTT
>TRBV5-1|TRBJ2-3|NA|NA
CASNFLEGTDTQYF
TGCGCCAGCAATTTTCTCGAGGGCACAGATACGCAGTATTTT
>TRBV14|TRBJ1-6|once|NA
CASRMVDNSPLHF
TGTGCCAGCAGGATGGTCGATAATTCACCCCTCCACTTT
>TRBV7-9|TRBJ2-7|NA|NA
CASSPILAYEQYF
TGTGCCAGCAGCCCTATACTGGCCTACGAGCAGTACTTC
>TRBV7-9|TRBJ2-5|NA|NA
CASSLVGDRSWETQYF
TGTGCCAGCAGCTTAGTAGGGGACCGCTCATGGGAGACCCAGTACTTC
>TRBV27|TRBJ2-7|once|NA
CASSVRGRGSDNEQYF
TGTGCCAGCAGTGTAAGAGGTAGGGGCAGCGACAACGAGCAGTACTTC
>TRBV10-3|TRBJ1-5|once|NA
CAISEVAGGHQPQHF
TGTGCCATCAGTGAAGTGGCTGGGGGGCATCAGCCCCAGCATTTT
>TRBV7-9|TRBJ2-5|few|NA
CASSDLRKETQYF
TGTGCCAGCAGCGACCTCCGGAAAGAGACCCAGTACTTC
>TRBV4-2|TRBJ2-7|once|NA
CASSQTPSREQYF
TGTGCCAGCAGCCAGACCCCCTCGAGGGAGCAGTACTTC
>TRBV5-1|TRBJ2-1|NA|NA
CASSLEDSSYNEQFF
TGCGCCAGCAGCTTGGAGGACAGCTCCTACAATGAGCAGTTCTTC
>TRBV6-5|TRBJ2-6|NA|TRBD1
CASKEGGIGANVLTF
TGTGCCAGCAAAGAAGGGGGCATTGGGGCCAACGTCCTGACTTTC
>TRBV7-9|TRBJ2-7|NA|NA
CASSSGSGNYEQYF
TGTGCCAGCAGCTCCGGGTCGGGGAACTACGAGCAGTACTTC